The rows below give T cell receptor beta chains drawn from one sample of a study of shared clonotypes between healthy human individuals. Sequenced by immunoSEQ multiplex PCR; TCRdb stores in-frame clones only, minus some. The sample has roughly 1 million clones, 65% to 75% seen once. Material for sequencing was memory CD4+ T cells sorted from blood. The receptors here all came from a man between 18 and 29 years old in good health. Both conserved end residues are part of each CDR3. The order of the fields is V gene, CDR3 length, CDR3 protein.

v_gene: TRBV5-1
len: 12
CDR3aa: CASSSGQGEQYF

v_gene: TRBV5-6
len: 16
CDR3aa: CASSLVREEAGNTIYF

v_gene: TRBV9
len: 15
CDR3aa: CASSVEGSRDAEAFF

v_gene: TRBV11-2
len: 17
CDR3aa: CASSLVPGLGTPGELFF

v_gene: TRBV18
len: 14
CDR3aa: CASCAPQHTGELFF

v_gene: TRBV5-4
len: 16
CDR3aa: CASSLRLAGVTDTQYF

v_gene: TRBV20-1
len: 11
CDR3aa: CSALAQETQYF

v_gene: TRBV5-8
len: 16
CDR3aa: CASSLGRRAHNSPLHF

v_gene: TRBV4-2
len: 15
CDR3aa: CASSRTFRMGETQYF

v_gene: TRBV11-3
len: 16
CDR3aa: CASSSRTSGSQDTQYF

v_gene: TRBV18
len: 15
CDR3aa: CASSPGGGPSTPLHF

v_gene: TRBV7-9
len: 12
CDR3aa: CASSPGQGGYTF

v_gene: TRBV28
len: 12
CDR3aa: CASSGPSQPQHF

v_gene: TRBV29-1
len: 14
CDR3aa: CSVAAGSSGNTIYF

v_gene: TRBV2
len: 14
CDR3aa: CASSEGYSNQPQHF

v_gene: TRBV7-2
len: 13
CDR3aa: CASSLMGTGELFF

v_gene: TRBV7-6
len: 14
CDR3aa: CASSFYGPTDTQYF

v_gene: TRBV7-2
len: 16
CDR3aa: CASSLGGGWTRNEQFF

v_gene: TRBV25-1
len: 11
CDR3aa: CASSEGVGYTF

v_gene: TRBV6-1
len: 12
CDR3aa: CASTPGEGGGYF

v_gene: TRBV9
len: 16
CDR3aa: CASSVGAGGSTDTQYF

v_gene: TRBV6-6
len: 11
CDR3aa: CASGGGYEQYF

v_gene: TRBV6-1
len: 14
CDR3aa: CASSVLAGDYEQYF

v_gene: TRBV6-1
len: 15
CDR3aa: CASSAQGASTDTQYF

v_gene: TRBV13
len: 17
CDR3aa: CASSPGQDRVPNTEAFF

v_gene: TRBV6-1
len: 14
CDR3aa: CASRSGRGNYEQYF

v_gene: TRBV20-1
len: 11
CDR3aa: CSAGDRLAYTF

v_gene: TRBV5-1
len: 16
CDR3aa: CASGALSGAGTDTQYF

v_gene: TRBV18
len: 13
CDR3aa: CASSVQFQETQYF